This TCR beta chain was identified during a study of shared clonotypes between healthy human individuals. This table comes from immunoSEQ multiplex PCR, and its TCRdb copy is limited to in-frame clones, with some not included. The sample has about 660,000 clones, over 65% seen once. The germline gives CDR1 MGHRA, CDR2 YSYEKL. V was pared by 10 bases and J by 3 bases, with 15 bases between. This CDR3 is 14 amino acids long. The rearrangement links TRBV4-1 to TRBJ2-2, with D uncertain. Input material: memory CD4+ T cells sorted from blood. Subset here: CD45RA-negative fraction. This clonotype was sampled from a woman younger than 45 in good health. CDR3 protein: CATTRWRHTGELFF. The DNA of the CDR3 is TGCGCCACCACCCGGTGGCGGCACACCGGGGAGCTGTTTTTT.